The entry below gives a single T cell receptor (beta chain) sequence along with its context. A multiplex PCR was run with 60 Vbeta primers and 13 Jbeta primers. Assay: immunoSEQ multiplex PCR; the TCRdb copy retains only in-frame clones and omits some. The repertoire holds 95,000 to 150,000 clones, with around 66% as singletons. The sample originates from a study of cytomegalovirus exposure and HLA in healthy donors. J lost 1 base, V lost 5 bases, and 7 bases had no gene match. Germline values: CDR1 SGHAT, CDR2 FQNNGV. CDR3 length: 17 residues. The origin of this receptor is a middle-aged woman in good health and CMV-seropositive. This sequence joins TRBV11-2 and TRBJ2-3, with 12 bases fitting TRBD2. Sequencing input: PBMCs. CDR3 loop: CASSTRLAGVGTDTQYF. CDR3 bases: TGTGCCAGCAGCACCAGACTAGCGGGAGTGGGCACAGATACGCAGTATTTT.